This is a list of T cell receptor beta chains from one sample in a study of PD-L1 blockade in urothelial cancer. The table came from immunoSEQ multiplex PCR; TCRdb's copy has only in-frame clones and leaves some out. The sample has about 130,000 clones, around 86% seen once. This specimen consisted of PBMCs, obtained around atezolizumab (anti-PD-L1) treatment. The source is a man between 50 and 59 years old with urothelial cancer. CDR3s include the opening cysteine and the closing phenylalanine or tryptophan. D genes are given only for firm matches. Not all rows give a size; the values are once, few, many and, for expanded clones, a class.

.	TRBV23-1	.	TRBJ2-2	16	CASPTPGGQVTGELFF	TGCGCCAGCCCCACCCCCGGGGGGCAAGTAACCGGGGAGCTGTTTTTT
.	TRBV27	TRBD1	TRBJ2-7	15	CASSLSGQSHYEQYF	TGTGCCAGCAGTTTATCGGGACAGAGCCACTACGAGCAGTACTTC
once	TRBV6-1	TRBD2	TRBJ2-7	16	CASSEPIAGGLAEQYF	TGTGCCAGCAGTGAACCCATCGCGGGAGGTTTAGCCGAGCAGTACTTC
.	TRBV28	.	TRBJ1-2	12	CATGEGGYGYTF	TGTGCCACCGGAGAGGGCGGCTATGGCTACACCTTC
.	TRBV5-1	TRBD2	TRBJ2-5	15	CASSSPSGRAETQYF	TGCGCCAGCAGCTCCCCTAGCGGGAGGGCCGAGACCCAGTACTTC
.	TRBV30	.	TRBJ1-1	14	CAWSVPRREGKAFF	TGTGCCTGGAGTGTACCCCGCAGGGAGGGAAAAGCTTTCTTT
.	TRBV29-1	TRBD1	TRBJ2-1	20	CSVEDLLGQGRAGSYNEQFF	TGCAGCGTTGAAGATCTGCTTGGACAGGGTCGGGCCGGCTCCTACAATGAGCAGTTCTTC
.	TRBV18	.	TRBJ2-7	14	CASSPRGDGGEQYF	TGTGCCAGCTCACCACGCGGGGATGGGGGCGAGCAGTACTTC
.	TRBV18	.	TRBJ2-7	16	CASSPPTGQGNYEQYF	TGTGCCAGCTCACCACCGACTGGCCAAGGCAACTACGAGCAGTACTTC
.	TRBV28	TRBD1	TRBJ2-3	12	CASTLPGQGLNF	TGTGCCAGCACCCTACCGGGACAGGGTCTGAATTTT
.	TRBV11-2	.	TRBJ1-2	14	CASSLTGKTYGYTF	TGTGCCAGCAGCTTAACAGGGAAAACCTATGGCTACACCTTC
.	TRBV19	TRBD2	TRBJ2-1	14	CASSPGLAGGEQFF	TGTGCCAGTTCCCCGGGACTAGCGGGAGGTGAGCAGTTCTTC
.	TRBV18	.	TRBJ2-7	17	CASSPSARRGTSYEQYF	TGTGCCAGCTCACCGTCCGCCCGGAGGGGTACATCCTACGAGCAGTACTTC
.	TRBV7-8	.	TRBJ2-7	12	CASSLGPTEQYF	TGTGCCAGCAGCTTAGGTCCTACCGAGCAGTACTTC
few	TRBV27	.	TRBJ1-2	13	CASRFFGQRSSTF	TGTGCCAGCAGATTCTTTGGACAGAGATCCTCCACCTTC
once	TRBV5-4	TRBD1	TRBJ2-7	15	CASSLARRQGIEQYF	TGTGCCAGCAGCTTGGCCCGAAGACAGGGGATTGAGCAGTACTTC
.	TRBV19	.	TRBJ1-1	13	CASRLVVNTEAFF	TGTGCCAGTAGGTTGGTAGTGAACACTGAAGCTTTCTTT
.	TRBV5-1	TRBD2	TRBJ2-3	15	CASNLGAGATDTQYF	TGCGCCAGCAACCTGGGAGCGGGGGCCACAGATACGCAGTATTTT
once	TRBV5-4	.	TRBJ2-1	16	CASSLLQASSYNEQFF	TGTGCCAGCAGCTTGCTTCAGGCAAGCTCCTACAATGAGCAGTTCTTC
.	TRBV7-6	TRBD1	TRBJ2-1	15	CASSKGQGRGNEQFF	TGTGCCAGCAGCAAGGGACAGGGGAGGGGAAATGAGCAGTTCTTC
.	TRBV19	TRBD2	TRBJ2-2	17	CASSRPSGPRHTGELFF	TGTGCCAGTTCACGCCCTAGCGGGCCTAGACACACCGGGGAGCTGTTTTTT
.	TRBV28	TRBD1	TRBJ2-1	15	CASTSQGALNNEQFF	TGTGCCAGCACCTCACAGGGGGCTCTGAACAATGAGCAGTTCTTC
.	TRBV29-1	.	TRBJ1-1	14	CSVEGSHIGAEAFF	TGCAGCGTTGAAGGTTCCCACATTGGAGCTGAAGCTTTCTTT
.	TRBV19	TRBD1	TRBJ1-2	14	CASTRTGGPYGYTF	TGTGCCAGTACCCGGACAGGGGGCCCCTATGGCTACACCTTC
.	TRBV28	TRBD2	TRBJ2-1	17	CASSRRLAGFSYNEQFF	TGTGCCAGCAGCCGACGACTAGCGGGATTCTCCTACAATGAGCAGTTCTTC
.	TRBV28	.	TRBJ1-3	15	CASSLLGGRLNTIYF	TGTGCCAGCAGTTTATTAGGAGGACGGTTAAACACCATATATTTT
.	TRBV5-1	TRBD1	TRBJ1-5	14	CASSLTGGEQPQHF	TGCGCCAGCAGCTTGACAGGGGGGGAACAGCCCCAGCATTTT
.	TRBV30	TRBD1	TRBJ2-6	17	CAWNPTGGISGANVLTF	TGTGCCTGGAACCCGACAGGGGGCATCTCTGGGGCCAACGTCCTGACTTTC
few	TRBV7-2	TRBD2	TRBJ2-1	17	CASSLGGLAGSYNEQFF	TGTGCCAGCAGCTTAGGGGGACTAGCGGGCTCCTACAATGAGCAGTTCTTC
.	TRBV7-3	.	TRBJ2-1	15	CASSLTLRGRGEQFF	TGTGCCAGCAGCTTAACTCTTCGGGGGAGAGGTGAGCAGTTCTTC
.	TRBV19	.	TRBJ2-7	11	CASSIGGEQYF	TGTGCCAGTAGTATCGGGGGAGAGCAGTACTTC
.	TRBV7-3	TRBD2	TRBJ2-1	18	CASSFASAGTSSHNEQFF	TGTGCCAGCAGCTTCGCCTCAGCCGGGACTAGCAGTCACAATGAGCAGTTCTTC
.	TRBV5-6	TRBD1	TRBJ2-7	15	CASSLGPGQAYEQYF	TGTGCCAGCAGCTTGGGACCGGGACAGGCCTACGAGCAGTACTTC
.	TRBV11-1	.	TRBJ2-5	12	CASRETEETQYF	TGTGCCAGCAGGGAGACGGAAGAGACCCAGTACTTC
.	TRBV11-1	TRBD2	TRBJ2-5	17	CASSIGTSGRTQETQYF	TGTGCCAGCAGCATAGGGACTAGCGGGAGGACTCAAGAGACCCAGTACTTC
.	TRBV4-2	TRBD2	TRBJ2-2	15	CASSQAGTRAGELFF	TGTGCCAGCAGCCAGGCTGGGACTAGGGCCGGGGAGCTGTTTTTT
.	TRBV27	TRBD2	TRBJ2-3	14	CASQTGGAGDTQYF	TGTGCCAGCCAGACGGGGGGGGCCGGAGATACGCAGTATTTT